The source of this TCR beta chain is a study of blood T cell repertoires in COVID-19. Study background: The United States, Italy and Spain were the sources of the acute and convalescent COVID-19 samples. Nucleic acid was either cDNA or gDNA, and it came from T cells, B-cell-depleted T cells, or PBMCs.

It was during active infection that Seattle patients were enrolled and then longitudinally followed. The germline V and J ends were trimmed by 1 base and 8 bases, with 14 bases remaining between them. Per the germline V gene, CDR1 is SGHTA and CDR2 is FQGNSA. This CDR3 contains 15 residues. The sample holds one count of this clone. In the original workflow: Estimates of nucleated cell counts were drawn from the amplification of reference gene primers. Clones were read by immunoSEQ multiplex PCR, and TCRdb kept only the in-frame ones, dropping some. That table furnishes V, J and clone size, whereas the DNA furnished D and trimming. Of about 260,000 clones listed, about 90% were seen once; the top ten hold around 2.5%.

The chain carries TRBV7-2 and TRBJ1-4, with a tentative D call TRBD1 (5 bases). The sequenced sample was peripheral blood. This TCR was sampled from a person aged 18 to 30 with COVID-19, enrolled during active disease. CDR3 DNA: TGTGCCAGCAGCTTAGTTGGGACTCGGGGCGAAAAACTGTTTTTT. Translated, it gives CASSLVGTRGEKLFF.